The clone carrying this T cell receptor beta chain was recorded once. As yet, its antigen is unknown. Trimming left V 5 bases short and J 2 bases short, with 10 bases between. The CDR3 is 14 residues long. The germline V gene encodes CDR1 MNHNY and CDR2 SVGAGI (reference sequence). Profiling relied on immunoSEQ multiplex PCR, and the TCRdb table lists in-frame clones only, not all of them. The sample lists around 70,000 clones, around 86% occurring once. The data were obtained in a study of radiotherapy plus CTLA-4 blockade in lung cancer. At the level of the study: Patients showed objective responses in 15% to 20% of cases and disease control in around 30%.

Study-wide results and limits: Strongest reported response predictors: early blood clone changes and post-radiation interferon-beta.

This sequence joins TRBV6-6 and TRBJ1-3; weak D call: TRBD1 (5 bases). The sequence derives from a human donor with non-small cell lung cancer that progressed on radiotherapy plus ipilimumab. This material consisted of peripheral blood, taken from a patient treated with radiotherapy plus ipilimumab. The CDR3 protein is CASSTGATGNTIYF. DNA of the CDR3: TGTGCCAGCAGTACCGGGGCTACTGGAAACACCATATATTTT.